This T cell receptor beta chain originates from a study of cytomegalovirus exposure and HLA in healthy donors. Study-level information: Counted in an early data release were roughly 87 million unique TCRs from HLA-typed donors. Study observations and caveats: Available immune exposure information was restricted to CMV serostatus only. Associated with cytomegalovirus, according to the listing, were fewer than 200 TCR beta chains.

Every donor was a healthy person donating bone marrow. Per the germline V gene, CDR1 is MNHNS and CDR2 is SASEGT. This CDR3 has 14 amino acids. The PCR contained 60 Vbeta and 13 Jbeta primers. TCRdb's copy holds only in-frame clones and misses some; the assay was immunoSEQ multiplex PCR. This sample's table has some 140,000 clones. Worth noting for this clone: Its antigen is not known.

The source material was PBMCs. This clonotype was sampled from a woman aged 55-75 years in good health and CMV-seronegative. The chain uses TRBV6-1 and TRBJ2-5; D is perhaps TRBD2 (5 bases). The closer fit of TRBJ2-7 to the DNA end suggests the J call may be wrong. This chain's CDR3 is CASSNIASSYEQYF. The DNA of the CDR3 is TGTGCCAGCAGCAACATAGCGAGCTCCTACGAGCAGTACTTC.